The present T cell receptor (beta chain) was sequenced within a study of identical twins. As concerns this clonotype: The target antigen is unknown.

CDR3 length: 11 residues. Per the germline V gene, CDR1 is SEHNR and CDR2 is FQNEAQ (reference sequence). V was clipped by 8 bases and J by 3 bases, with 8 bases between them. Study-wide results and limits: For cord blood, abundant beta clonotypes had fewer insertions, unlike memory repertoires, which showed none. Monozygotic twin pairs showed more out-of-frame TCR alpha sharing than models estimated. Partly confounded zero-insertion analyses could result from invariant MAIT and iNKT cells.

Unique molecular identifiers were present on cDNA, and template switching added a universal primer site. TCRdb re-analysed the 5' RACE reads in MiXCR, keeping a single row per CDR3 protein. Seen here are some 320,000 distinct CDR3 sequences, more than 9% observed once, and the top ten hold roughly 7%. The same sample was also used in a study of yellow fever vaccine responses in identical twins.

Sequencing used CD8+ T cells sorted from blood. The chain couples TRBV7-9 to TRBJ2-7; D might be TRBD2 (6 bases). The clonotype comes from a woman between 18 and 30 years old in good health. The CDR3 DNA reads TGTGCCAGCGAGGAGGGCTACGAGCAGTACTTC. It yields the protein CASEEGYEQYF. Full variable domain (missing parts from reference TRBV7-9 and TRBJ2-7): DTGVSQNPRHKITKRGQNVTFRCDPISEHNRLYWYRQTLGQGPEFLTYFQNEAQLEKSRLLSDRFSAERPKGSFSTLEIQRTEQGDSAMYLCASEEGYEQYFGPGTRLTVT.